This entry lists 6 T cell receptor beta chains sequenced from one sample in a study of PD-L1 blockade in urothelial cancer. TCRdb's copy holds only in-frame clones and misses some; the assay was immunoSEQ multiplex PCR. The sample consists of 80,000 to 100,000 clones, roughly 82% of them appearing once. The input for sequencing was PBMCs, taken around atezolizumab (anti-PD-L1) treatment. These receptors all stem from a man aged 65 to 85 with urothelial cancer.

The rearrangement links TRBV4-1 to TRBJ2-5; TRBD1 might be the D (6 bases). V was clipped by 0 bases and J by 7 bases, with 15 bases between them. This CDR3 contains 15 residues. In germline, CDR1 is MGHRA, CDR2 YSYEKL. The CDR3 loop reads CASSQEAGAERTQYF. CDR3 coding DNA: TGCGCCAGCAGCCAAGAGGCAGGGGCCGAGAGGACCCAGTACTTC.

The chain combines TRBV27 with TRBJ2-2; TRBD1 aligns across 11 bases. Germline V CDR1 and CDR2: MNHEY, SMNVEV (reference sequence). The CDR3 consists of 16 residues. The J segment lost 2 bases and the V segment lost 5 bases, leaving 4 bases of the junction unmatched. The CDR3 DNA sequence: TGTGCCAGCAGTCCGTGGACAGGGGGCAACACCGGGGAGCTGTTTTTT. Protein sequence: CASSPWTGGNTGELFF.

This clone was seen a few times. V usage is TRBV19 and J usage is TRBJ1-3, with TRBD1 matching over 7 bases. This CDR3 has 14 residues. Germline values: CDR1 LNHDA, CDR2 SQIVND (reference sequence). The V and J ends lost 4 bases and 4 bases, in that order; junction bases with no gene match: 4. CDR3: CASSNRDRGNTIYF. The CDR3 coding sequence is TGTGCCAGTAGTAACCGGGACAGAGGAAACACCATATATTTT.

The chain uses TRBV5-4 and TRBJ1-1, with D tentatively TRBD1 (5 bases). The CDR3 is made up of 14 amino acids. The germline V gene has CDR1 SGHNT and CDR2 YYREEE (reference sequence). The ends were cut back, 5 bases at V and 5 bases at J, with 16 bases in the middle. Written as DNA, the CDR3 is TGTGCCAGCAGGCAGGGAGGGGCGAATACTGAAGCTTTCTTT. Residues: CASRQGGANTEAFF. Full variable domain (missing parts from reference TRBV5-4 and TRBJ1-1): ETGVTQSPTHLIKTRGQQVTLRCSSQSGHNTVSWYQQALGQGPQFIFQYYREEENGRGNFPPRFSGLQFPNYSSELNVNALELDDSALYLCASRQGGANTEAFFGQGTRLTVV.

This sequence joins TRBV7-9 and TRBJ2-5; D uncertain. Deletions cut 5 bases from V and 4 bases from J, with 8 bases between. CDR3 length: 12 residues. Germline-derived CDR1 and CDR2 are SEHNR and FQNEAQ (reference sequence). CDR3 in amino acids: CASSPEAETQYF. CDR3 in DNA: TGTGCCAGCAGCCCCGAGGCAGAGACCCAGTACTTC.

J is TRBJ2-7 and V is TRBV29-1; 9 bases map to TRBD1. V gave up 4 bases and J gave up 3 bases; unmatched junction bases: 1. This CDR3 region has 12 residues. CDR1 and CDR2 (germline): SQVTM, ANQGSEA. The chain's CDR3 is CSVGTGVYEQYF. CDR3 bases: TGCAGCGTTGGGACAGGGGTCTACGAGCAGTACTTC.